The 5 T cell receptor beta chains in this list originate from one sample, sequenced in a study of CD8+CD57+ T cells in acquired aplastic anemia (dated by TCRdb to about 2018). Expansion of CD8+CD57+ cells had been shown by flow cytometry in the patients chosen for sequencing. TCRdb names Illumina HiSeq 2000 as the instrument used. Genomic DNA served as template for TCR beta VDJ combination and CDR3 sequence profiling. The public sequencing data were trimmed at Q25 with fastp and processed into clonotypes with MiXCR by TCRdb, which kept only in-frame beta chains. Rows are unified per CDR3 protein, each entry keeping the most common DNA and genes. In this sample the table shows about 250,000 distinct CDR3 sequences, approximately 50% of which occur a single time. Jointly, the top ten make up about 8.3% of the sample. Sequenced input: sorted CD4+, CD8+, or CD8+CD57+ T cells (not recorded which) from PBMCs. All receptors come from a human donor with aplastic anemia.

This clonotype has more than one count but fewer than ten. CDR3 loop: CASSPTRGVQPQHF. Here the CDR3 DNA reads TGTGCCAGCAGCCCGACGCGGGGCGTCCAGCCCCAGCATTTT. The chain combines TRBV7-8 with TRBJ1-5, with a tentative D call TRBD1 (5 bases). CDR3 size: 14 residues. The ends were cut back, 5 bases at V and 7 bases at J, with 15 bases in the middle. Germline V gene lookup returns CDR1 SGHVS and CDR2 FQNEAQ.

This clonotype came up many times. V gene TRBV4-2 combines with J gene TRBJ2-7; no definite D call. The CDR3 totals 14 residues. Deletions cut 1 base from V and 1 base from J, with 8 bases between. Germline V gives CDR1 LGHNA, CDR2 YNFKEQ. CDR3 in amino acids: CASSQARRSYEQYF. The CDR3 bases are TGTGCCAGCAGCCAAGCTCGCCGATCCTACGAGCAGTACTTC.

The chain combines TRBV7-9 with TRBJ2-1; 8 positions match TRBD2. The CDR3 has 13 residues. V shed 6 bases and J 6 bases; nucleotides not matched to a gene: 4. In germline, CDR1 is SEHNR, CDR2 FQNEAQ (reference sequence). CDR3: CASRNSGANEQFF. CDR3 nucleotides: TGTGCCAGCAGGAATAGCGGGGCCAATGAGCAGTTCTTC.

This clonotype was seen at least ten times. The chain employs TRBV7-9 and TRBJ2-7; TRBD1 is a possible D gene (6 bases). CDR3 length: 16 amino acids. V shed 7 bases and J shed 0 bases, with 19 bases lying between them. Germline loops: CDR1 SEHNR, CDR2 FQNEAQ (reference sequence). The CDR3 sequence is CASTPPTGSNSYEQYF. The CDR3 DNA sequence: TGTGCCAGCACCCCCCCAACAGGGTCCAACTCCTACGAGCAGTACTTC. The complete variable domain, with remaining parts taken from reference TRBV7-9 and TRBJ2-7, reads DTGVSQNPRHKITKRGQNVTFRCDPISEHNRLYWYRQTLGQGPEFLTYFQNEAQLEKSRLLSDRFSAERPKGSFSTLEIQRTEQGDSAMYLCASTPPTGSNSYEQYFGPGTRLTVT.

This clonotype was observed a few times. J is TRBJ1-3 and V is TRBV2; possibly TRBD1 for D (6 bases). The CDR3 consists of 14 residues. Trimming left V 7 bases short and J 2 bases short, with 12 bases between. The germline V gene encodes CDR1 SNHLY and CDR2 FYNNEI. CDR3 protein: CASTRGGTGNTIYF. The CDR3 region has the DNA TGTGCCAGCACCAGAGGGGGAACTGGAAACACCATATATTTT. Based on the CDR3 plus reference TRBV2 and TRBJ1-3, the full variable domain is EPEVTQTPSHQVTQMGQEVILRCVPISNHLYFYWYRQILGQKVEFLVSFYNNEISEKSEIFDDQFSVERPDGSNFTLKIRSTKLEDSAMYFCASTRGGTGNTIYFGEGSWLTVV.